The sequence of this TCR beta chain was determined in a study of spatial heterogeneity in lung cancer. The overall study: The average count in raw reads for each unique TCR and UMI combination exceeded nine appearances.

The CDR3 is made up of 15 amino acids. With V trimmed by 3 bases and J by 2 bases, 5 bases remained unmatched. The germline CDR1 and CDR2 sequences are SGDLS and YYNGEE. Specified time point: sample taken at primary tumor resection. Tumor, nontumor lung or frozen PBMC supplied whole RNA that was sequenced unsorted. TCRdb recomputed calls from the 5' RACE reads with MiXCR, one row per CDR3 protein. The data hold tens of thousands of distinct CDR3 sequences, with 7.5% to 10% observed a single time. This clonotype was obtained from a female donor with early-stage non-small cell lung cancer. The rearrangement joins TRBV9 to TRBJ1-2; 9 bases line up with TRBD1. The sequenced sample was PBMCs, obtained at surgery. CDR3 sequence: CASSARTGANYGYTF. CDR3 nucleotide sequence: TGTGCCAGCAGCGCAAGGACAGGGGCAAACTATGGCTACACCTTC.